The present T cell receptor beta chain was sequenced within a study of cytomegalovirus exposure and HLA in healthy donors. Looking at the study overall: An earlier analysis found around 120 million unique TCR beta sequences from around 180 million T cells. Overall study results and limits: In a later analysis, HLA-C alleles had the fewest associated TCRs, DRB1 alleles the most. HLA alleles showed associations with 16,951 TCR beta sequences in a later analysis, at a 0.05 false discovery rate. Earlier results showed most TCR beta V segments being productive about 87% or about 30% of the time.

In the case of this clone: Its antigen is not identified.

Primers: 60 Vbeta forward and 13 Jbeta reverse. The data were produced by immunoSEQ multiplex PCR, yet TCRdb's version contains in-frame clones alone and is incomplete. The table records fewer than 200,000 clones, roughly 87% of them present only once. The CDR3 is 17 residues long. With 7 bases removed from V and 2 bases from J, the gap between germline ends came to 23 bases. Germline CDR1 and CDR2: MGHDK and SYGVNS. The rearrangement uses TRBV25-1 and TRBJ1-2; D is possibly TRBD1 (6 bases). Sample: PBMCs. This receptor was taken from a boy aged 2 to 9 in good health and CMV-seronegative. The CDR3 DNA is TGTGCCAGCAAGGGATTAGCAGGGGCCGTTTACAACTATGGCTACACCTTC. Amino acids: CASKGLAGAVYNYGYTF.